The entry below gives a single T cell receptor (beta chain) sequence along with its context. V trimming: 4 bases; J trimming: 1 base; junction bases outside the gene matches: 7. The CDR3 has 16 residues. Per the original data handling: Estimated nucleated cell counts came from reference gene primer amplification. The assay was immunoSEQ multiplex PCR, and TCRdb's table has in-frame clones only and misses some. V and J calls and clone size follow that table, whereas D and trimming were derived from the DNA. This table has about 110,000 clones, nearly 85% appearing once. The source of the sample is a study of blood T cell repertoires in COVID-19. On the study more broadly: COVID-19 samples, acute and convalescent, were from the United States, Italy and Spain. PBMCs, B-cell-depleted T cells, or T cells provided the cDNA or gDNA that made up the material.

The chain employs TRBV23-1 and TRBJ1-1; TRBD1 aligns across 9 bases. TRBV23-1 is an open reading frame, and its role is uncertain. This clonotype was sampled from a woman between 50 and 59 years old with acute or convalescent COVID-19. The specimen was peripheral blood. This CDR3 reads CASSPGQGGRNTEAFF. CDR3 coding DNA: TGCGCCAGCAGTCCGGGACAGGGAGGGAGGAACACTGAAGCTTTCTTT.